The text below deals with one T cell receptor beta chain. Its antigen remains undetermined. The cohort comprised some 700 healthy bone marrow donors. Cohort members were all nominally healthy when sampled, although unrecorded immune exposures were likely present. The donor tested CMV seronegative, placing the donor among the 352 seronegative members of the cohort. A peripheral blood sample was collected from each donor, and TCR beta sequencing was performed on peripheral blood mononuclear cells. The Qiagen DNeasy Blood Extraction Kit was used to extract genomic DNA from the blood cell samples. The data belong to a study of cytomegalovirus exposure and HLA in healthy donors (dated by TCRdb to the late 2010s). Notes on the research overall: An earlier analysis of approximately 600 of the donors reported about 290 Gb of sequence data and roughly 110 million unique TCR beta sequences from about 179 million T cells. An early release that covered 500 to 800 HLA-typed donors contained about 290 gigabases of sequencing data and approximately 85 million unique TCR sequences. Among the roughly 370 genotyped donors, about 85% belonged to the genetic ancestry cluster associated with self-reported Caucasian donors. The aim of the study was to test whether cataloging public T cell receptors could identify signatures of past pathogen exposure. The T cell repertoires of around 670 subjects were profiled by immunosequencing and related to cytomegalovirus serostatus. In addition to the first cohort of around 670 subjects, a separate validation cohort of over 90 different subjects was used. High-throughput TCR immunosequencing, statistical association of individual TCRs with disease status, and machine learning were combined to predict cytomegalovirus infection status. To study patterns of TCR occurrence, a later analysis re-analyzed previously published TCR beta repertoires from 700 or so donors and added high-resolution HLA genotyping. Rather than using new phenotypic data, the later analysis identified candidate immune exposures from TCR beta sequences and from how often those sequences occurred across donors. An earlier analysis of 587 of the donors used high-throughput TCR beta sequencing to judge whether each TCR beta V gene segment behaved as functional or pseudogenic. Donor age, sex, ethnicity and CMV serostatus were compiled alongside the repertoire data. A later genetic analysis used genome-wide SNP genotypes for about 55% of the 666 donors, treating that subset as a discovery cohort. Every repertoire in the discovery cohort had been generated on one and the same sequencing platform. Both class I and class II loci were covered by HLA typing, at four-digit resolution. Typing coverage differed by locus: A, B, C, DRB1 and DQB1 were typed in roughly 620-640 donors, DQA1 in 522, DPA1 in nearly 610, and DPB1 in 450 to 480. Because of strong linkage in the cohort, 4 to 6 DR-DQ haplotypes were treated as single units for association and clustering. On average, roughly 240,000 unique TCR beta nucleotide sequences were sequenced per donor among several hundred genotyped donors of the cohort, with around 19% of those sequences being non-productive. The full study reports these points: A further reported finding was that TCR beta sequences accurately predicted the HLA-A and HLA-B alleles for most subjects in the first cohort. A later genetic analysis reported fewer N-insertions in productive TCRs among donors in an Asian-associated ancestry cluster than the roughly 690-donor mean. A later analysis found that HLA-associated TCR beta chains were more clonally expanded and had lower generation probabilities than equally common non-associated chains. For the cohort, immune exposure information was limited to CMV serostatus. Presence/absence analyses assumed roughly uniform sequencing depth across donors, an assumption that may not hold. The study gave a list of 150 to 200 TCR beta chains associated with cytomegalovirus. Because some donors lacked HLA typing at each locus, the association tests relied only on the typed subset. According to a later analysis, TCR association rates differed among HLA loci, with DRB1 alleles showing the most associated TCRs and HLA-C alleles showing the fewest. Linkage disequilibrium might explain the correlated functional status among segregating V segments, but an unknown experimental factor could not be ruled out. At a false discovery rate of 0.05, a later analysis linked about 17,000 TCR beta sequences to specific HLA alleles. Assigning TCR associations to individual alleles was difficult when HLA alleles, especially DR and DQ, strongly co-occurred. In both the original and validation cohorts, the classifier was reported to diagnose cytomegalovirus status with high specificity and sensitivity. About 17 rarely observed V segments, including chromosome 9 orphons, were excluded from the earlier analysis of several hundred of the donors because counts were too low. According to a later analysis, parvovirus B19, influenza, CMV and Epstein-Barr virus appeared linked to several top co-occurrence clusters. A later analysis found that most CMV-associated TCR beta chains appeared HLA-restricted, with HLA associations seemingly driven largely by CMV exposure. Most TCR sequences were seen in very few donors, while some public TCRs were found in many individuals. In this cohort, only TCR beta chains were sequenced, and detectable features were limited by the absence of alpha or paired-chain data. In a later genetic analysis, a missense DCLRE1C variant was associated with V-gene and J-gene trimming of TCR beta chains, and the association was replicated in an independent cohort. The authors suggested that the approach could potentially be extended to other disease states and immunological phenotypes. An earlier analysis of some 560 of the donors showed that most TCR beta V segments appeared in productive rearrangements either about 87% or about 30% of the time, which broadly matched IMGT annotations. A cluster of highly shared sequence variants was judged likely to be a technical artifact of the sequencing pipeline. A few of the identified cytomegalovirus-associated TCR beta chains were confirmed in vitro to be specific for cytomegalovirus antigens.

Libraries came from the immunoSEQ multiplex PCR assay. For the multiplex PCR, a mixture combining 60 forward primers for TCR Vbeta segments and 13 reverse primers for TCR Jbeta segments was used. Amplification of the CDR3 region of rearranged TCR beta genes was performed with a multiplex PCR assay on genomic DNA. On the Illumina HiSeq System, the amplified TCR beta libraries were sequenced as 87-base-pair reads. The study's own analysis went as follows. A later analysis counted approximately 84 million unique TCR beta chains across the 650 to 700 repertoires, and some 11 million of these chains were shared by at least two donors. A nearest-neighbor algorithm error-corrected the raw reads and collapsed the reads into unique sequences, merging closely related sequences to remove PCR and sequencing errors. To assign V, D and J gene segments, CDR3 sequences were aligned to IMGT reference sequences. For a sequence to be retained, a match of at least six nucleotides to both a V gene segment and a J gene segment was required. Rearrangements were classified as productive when the CDR3 lacked stop codons and remained in frame with V and J, and all other rearrangements were classified as non-productive. CDR3 was defined according to IMGT convention as the region running from the second conserved V-encoded cysteine to the conserved J-encoded phenylalanine. The earlier analysis of 500 to 600 of the donors excluded sequences that lacked an unambiguous match to a single V gene segment. In an earlier analysis of 587 of the donors, V segments were called functional above 56.7% productive rearrangements and were called segregating when the between-donor standard deviation exceeded 5%. A statistical classification framework was built for diagnosing cytomegalovirus status from the catalog of TCR beta chain sequences. V and J gene assignment, in a later analysis, came from comparing TCR nucleotide sequences with IMGT/GENE-DB human TR gene sequences. In a later analysis, CDR3 sequences and most-parsimonious VDJ recombination scenarios were assigned using the TCRdist pipeline. In a later analysis, every TCR beta chain was defined by the combination of its CDR3 amino acid sequence and its V-gene family, and reads without a unique V-gene family were dropped. In a later analysis, fewer than 650 highly shared, low-generation-probability nucleotide sequences were removed to address suspected cross-contamination and a sequencing artifact. For each public chain, a later analysis derived a clonal expansion index from normalized ranks of inferred template counts within each repertoire. Generation probabilities in a later analysis came from a VDJ recombination model fitted to out-of-frame rearrangements, and those results were checked against IGoR. A later analysis scored TCR-TCR, TCR-HLA and TCR-CMV co-occurrence with hypergeometric tests, applying a repertoire-size bias correction to TCR pairs. False discovery rates were estimated in a later analysis by permuting HLA or CMV assignments 20 times. In a later analysis, co-occurring TCRs were grouped with DBSCAN, and TCRdist sequence similarity was added when clustering was performed within HLA-allele-positive subsets. Repertoires with fewer than 30,000 or more than 120,000 public chains, plus five repertoires with anomalous nucleotide sharing, were excluded from co-occurrence clustering. TCRdb stores this immuneACCESS table with in-frame sequences only. Part of the clones is absent; in the studies checked, under half of the shortfall reflects unresolved V genes, and no reason is known for the rest. That table furnishes V, J and clone size, whereas the DNA furnished D and trimming. The table for this sample shows 200,000 or so clones. The biggest ten clones account for roughly 0.7% of the sample.

The sequence came from a boy aged 5-17 years in good health and CMV-seronegative. The sequenced sample was PBMCs.

The sequence in DNA is TGTGCCAGCAGCCACCTTATTACGGACAGGCGGTTGTATGGCTACACCTTC. The resulting protein is CASSHLITDRRLYGYTF. The rearranged chain carries TRBV11-2 and TRBJ1-2; 7 nucleotides in the junction match TRBD1. Sequences SGHAT (CDR1) and FQNNGV (CDR2) are obtained from the germline V gene. The CDR3, from cysteine to phenylalanine, totals 17 residues. Only the CDR3 DNA stays, 51 bases, in frame from base 1. V ends up 5 bases short and J 5 bases short, with an unmatched junction base count of 17.